This T cell receptor (beta chain) was recovered during a study of Tregs in tolerant kidney transplant recipients (dated by TCRdb to about 2019). For context, the study as a whole: Related donors were used in the transplants with nonmyeloablative bone marrow transplantation, and mixed chimerism was transient in the human trials. The study used TCRbeta sequencing to identify donor-specific regulatory T cells before combined kidney and bone marrow transplantation, then tracked those cells after transplant.

The CDR3 goes from the cysteine to the phenylalanine over 11 residues. Left in the record is the CDR3 DNA by itself, 33 bases read in frame from the first base. CDR1 and CDR2 are read off the germline V gene (reference sequence) as DFQATT and SNEGSKA. The germline ends are 12 bases apart after V is trimmed by 3 bases and J by 10 bases. As concerns this clone: The specificity of this receptor is unknown. The record has no base qualities; no much larger clone is one base away.

General findings and caveats noted by the study authors: Because only a small number of patients were included, the study had limitations, and the results will need to be validated in larger populations as well as under other immunosuppression protocols. The most biologically relevant and donor-specific TCRbeta repertoire appeared to be identified by expanding Tregs with activated donor B cells. Biological reproducibility was not directly assessed, although technical replication error appeared to be minimal. In tolerant patients, donor-specific Tregs expanded more than Tregs overall, which suggests antigen-driven rather than nonspecific expansion. PCR primers changed over time for some patients, so nucleotide-level comparison across those patients' samples was not possible.

According to the study, the label for this sample's time point signals: blood sample drawn before combined kidney and bone marrow transplant. Unstimulated Tregs (CD4+CD25+CD127-), CD4+ non-Tregs (CD4+CD25-), CD4 and CD8 cells were FACS-sorted from thawed PBMCs. Several combined kidney and bone marrow transplant recipients from the ITN036ST trial were included as patients, and samples were available only from these trial subjects. Healthy control blood was processed by Ficoll density gradient to PBMCs and cryopreserved; patient PBMCs were collected before and after transplant. For TCRbeta CDR3 sequencing, genomic DNA from the sorted cells was extracted using the QIAGEN DNeasy Blood and Tissue Kit. High-throughput TCRbeta CDR3 sequencing, including PCR amplification with bias correction and internal controls, was performed commercially through immunoSEQ. From the authors' description of their analysis: Unique productive TCRbeta sequences were defined by CDR3 nucleotide sequence where primers matched, otherwise by CDR3 amino acid sequence with Vbeta and Jbeta genes. As a correction for sorting error, sequences shared between sorted populations at a frequency ratio of 2:1 or less were discarded, and the remaining shared sequences were assigned to the higher population. Sequences were defined as donor-reactive when expanded at least 5-fold in CFSE-low cells versus unstimulated cells and present at a frequency of at least 0.01% in CFSE-low cells. Jensen-Shannon divergence, calculated on the top 100 TCRbeta sequences ranked by frequency, was used to quantify repertoire divergence. For any sample with multiple sequencing runs, sorting error was corrected in each run separately before the runs were pooled. Sourced from immuneACCESS, this table was stored by TCRdb with only in-frame sequences that have V and J called. A share of the clones is absent; for the studies checked, an unresolved V gene accounts for under half, and the remainder has no known explanation. Clone size and V and J calls were adopted from that table, with D and trimming inferred from the DNA. The sample contains over 85,000 clones, under 95% of them found a single time. Of the sample, about 0.45% is held by the ten largest clones.

This sequence uses TRBV20-1 and TRBJ1-1; no D gene can be assigned with confidence. The sequence was collected from a human donor who received a combined kidney and bone marrow transplant. Sequences were derived from CD4+ T cells from blood, sampled before the transplant. CDR3 protein: CSASIQRAAFF. The bases read TGCAGTGCTAGTATACAGAGGGCAGCTTTCTTT.